This TCR beta chain is drawn from a study of T cells in localized non-small cell lung cancer. Whole-study results and caveats: Appearing in adjacent lung were a median around 60 of the top 100 tumor clones. T cell clonality was highest in uninvolved adjacent lung, above tumor.

Libraries were prepared by immunoSEQ multiplex PCR; TCRdb keeps only in-frame clonotypes and omits some of them. The sample carries roughly 84,000 clones, more than 75% recorded once. In regard to this clone: Its antigen remains unknown.

The CDR3 is 16 residues long. The junction had 8 bases not matched to a gene; V was cut back by 0 bases and J by 6 bases. Germline CDR1 and CDR2: LGHNA and YNFKEQ. The rearrangement joins TRBV4-2 to TRBJ1-2; 9 bases map to TRBD1. The origin of this receptor is a woman aged 40-70 years with stage I squamous cell lung carcinoma. The sequences come from peripheral blood, collected before any cancer treatment. CDR3 coding DNA: TGTGCCAGCAGCCAAGACGCCCGGACAGGGGCGGATGGCTACACCTTC. This codes for CASSQDARTGADGYTF.